This T cell receptor beta chain is from a study of metastatic and nonmetastatic thyroid tumors (dated by TCRdb to about 2020). Looking at the study overall: The researchers compared repertoires between peripheral blood samples and tumor or nodule tissue samples from patients with malignant or benign thyroid disease. What the work shows at the level of the full study, not this receptor alone: TCR beta diversity was reported as significantly higher in malignant tumors than in benign nodules, in both blood and tumor samples.

From its cysteine to its phenylalanine, the CDR3 spans 15 amino acids. The CDR3 DNA has 45 bases and is translated from base 1. V and J are trimmed by 1 base and 2 bases, and the gene matches miss 4 bases of the junction. From the germline V gene (reference sequence), CDR1 is LGHDT and CDR2 is YNNKEL. None of the patients had been given any treatment before thyroid surgery. The study retrospectively analysed patient clinical samples collected from about 2011 to 2018 using T-cell receptor beta sequencing. The table lists this clone with many counts. What antigen it recognizes has not been identified. Base-call qualities are not available, and no considerably larger clone is one nucleotide away. Libraries were made using PCR. TCRdb lists the instrument as Illumina HiSeq 4000. High-throughput sequencing was used to profile the TCR beta-chain CDR3 region of each patient. The paper's processing steps were these. A classifier to discriminate distant-metastatic papillary thyroid cancer patients was built from CDR3 differences across clinicopathological groups. To measure repertoire diversity the researchers used the Shannon index, while the Morisita-Horn index served to gauge how similar the tumor and blood repertoires were. TCRdb took the public reads, trimmed them with fastp at Q25, ran MiXCR for clone calling and kept in-frame beta chains. The V and J calls and clone size are TCRdb's, not the authors'. For this sample there are over 45,000 clones; roughly 23% appear just once. The ten largest clonotypes hold under 4% of the sample.

This TCR was sampled from a male donor with papillary thyroid cancer or a benign thyroid nodule (not recorded which). Some clones in this sample may be carry-over from other donors' samples. The material sequenced was blood. This sequence uses TRBV3-1 and TRBJ2-7, and 8 junction bases match TRBD2. Here is the DNA: TGTGCCAGCAGCCAAGGGGGACTAGGGCCCTACGAGCAGTACTTC. Protein translation: CASSQGGLGPYEQYF.